These T cell receptor beta chains were read from a single sample in a study of blood T cell repertoires in COVID-19. TCRdb's table, derived via immunoSEQ multiplex PCR, lists solely in-frame clones and lacks some. This sample carries 210,000 or so clones, under 95% of them seen once, and the ten largest clones take around 1.2%. The sequencing input was peripheral blood. Source of these receptors: a man aged 30 to 39 with acute or convalescent COVID-19. CDR3s include the opening cysteine and the closing phenylalanine or tryptophan. D genes are given only for firm matches. Part of the rows lack a size; the others show once, few, many or a class for expanded clones.

abundance: .; d_gene: TRBD1; v_gene: TRBV10-3; j_gene: TRBJ1-4; CDR3aa: CATRGRGANEKLFF; CDR3nt: TGTGCCACCAGGGGGCGCGGGGCTAATGAAAAACTGTTTTTT
abundance: .; d_gene: TRBD1; v_gene: TRBV28; j_gene: TRBJ1-3; CDR3aa: CASSFTRGTGNTIYF; CDR3nt: TGTGCCAGCAGTTTCACCAGGGGGACTGGAAACACCATATATTTT
abundance: .; d_gene: TRBD2; v_gene: TRBV7-2; j_gene: TRBJ2-5; CDR3aa: CASSLVASGGVATQYF; CDR3nt: TGTGCCAGCAGCTTAGTGGCTAGCGGGGGGGTGGCGACCCAGTACTTC
abundance: .; d_gene: TRBD1; v_gene: TRBV5-5; j_gene: TRBJ2-7; CDR3aa: CASSRDPGTGGYQQYF; CDR3nt: TGTGCCAGCAGCAGGGACCCCGGGACAGGGGGCTACCAGCAGTACTTC
abundance: .; d_gene: TRBD1; v_gene: TRBV20-1; j_gene: TRBJ1-1; CDR3aa: CSASGQGGTEAFF; CDR3nt: TGCAGTGCTAGTGGACAGGGTGGGACTGAAGCTTTCTTT
abundance: .; d_gene: .; v_gene: TRBV19; j_gene: TRBJ1-2; CDR3aa: CASSEASQRGYTF; CDR3nt: TGTGCCAGTAGCGAAGCCTCGCAGAGGGGCTACACCTTC
abundance: .; d_gene: TRBD2; v_gene: TRBV7-8; j_gene: TRBJ2-7; CDR3aa: CASSLEASGSAEQYF; CDR3nt: TGTGCCAGCAGCTTAGAAGCTAGCGGGTCCGCCGAGCAGTACTTC
abundance: .; d_gene: .; v_gene: TRBV5-1; j_gene: TRBJ1-4; CDR3aa: CASGAGWISNEKLFF; CDR3nt: TGCGCCAGCGGGGCAGGCTGGATATCTAATGAAAAACTGTTTTTT
abundance: once; d_gene: TRBD1; v_gene: TRBV7-8; j_gene: TRBJ1-2; CDR3aa: CASSLMTGGSDGYTF; CDR3nt: TGTGCCAGCAGCTTAATGACAGGGGGCTCTGATGGCTACACCTTC
abundance: few; d_gene: .; v_gene: TRBV29-1; j_gene: TRBJ1-2; CDR3aa: CSAHGAGRYGYTF; CDR3nt: TGCAGCGCCCACGGCGCAGGGCGGTATGGCTACACCTTC
abundance: .; d_gene: .; v_gene: TRBV11-2; j_gene: TRBJ2-5; CDR3aa: CASSPIHRGHKETQYF; CDR3nt: TGTGCCAGCAGCCCCATCCACCGAGGACACAAAGAGACCCAGTACTTC
abundance: .; d_gene: .; v_gene: TRBV4-1; j_gene: TRBJ2-2; CDR3aa: CASSQEGRTNTGELFF; CDR3nt: TGCGCCAGCAGCCAAGAGGGGCGGACAAACACCGGGGAGCTGTTTTTT
abundance: .; d_gene: TRBD2; v_gene: TRBV3-1/TRBV3-2; j_gene: TRBJ2-3; CDR3aa: CASSPVGGMIDTQYF; CDR3nt: TGTGCCAGCAGCCCCGTCGGGGGGATGATAGATACGCAGTATTTT
abundance: .; d_gene: TRBD1; v_gene: TRBV3-1/TRBV3-2; j_gene: TRBJ2-5; CDR3aa: CASSHDRGRKTQYF; CDR3nt: TGTGCCAGCAGCCATGACAGGGGGCGCAAGACCCAGTACTTC
abundance: .; d_gene: .; v_gene: TRBV5-1; j_gene: TRBJ2-7; CDR3aa: CASSTGYGNYEQYF; CDR3nt: TGCGCCAGCAGCACAGGGTATGGGAATTACGAGCAGTACTTC
abundance: .; d_gene: TRBD1; v_gene: TRBV16; j_gene: TRBJ2-5; CDR3aa: CASSQSMGQGSGTQYF; CDR3nt: TGTGCCAGCAGCCAATCTATGGGACAGGGAAGTGGGACCCAGTACTTC
abundance: .; d_gene: .; v_gene: TRBV21-1; j_gene: TRBJ1-5; CDR3aa: CASRVDRECFGNSNQPQHF; CDR3nt: TGTGCCAGCAGGGTGGACAGGGAATGTTTTGGTAATAGCAATCAGCCCCAGCATTTT
abundance: .; d_gene: TRBD1; v_gene: TRBV29-1; j_gene: TRBJ1-2; CDR3aa: CSVGGQGVHGYTF; CDR3nt: TGCAGCGTTGGGGGACAGGGGGTGCATGGCTACACCTTC
abundance: .; d_gene: .; v_gene: TRBV28; j_gene: TRBJ2-4; CDR3aa: CASRVSSPQNIQYF; CDR3nt: TGTGCCAGCAGGGTGTCCAGTCCTCAAAACATTCAGTACTTC
abundance: .; d_gene: .; v_gene: TRBV10-3; j_gene: TRBJ2-1; CDR3aa: CAIGGRSGGDEQFF; CDR3nt: TGTGCCATCGGGGGGAGGAGTGGTGGCGATGAGCAGTTCTTC
abundance: .; d_gene: TRBD1; v_gene: TRBV4-1; j_gene: TRBJ1-3; CDR3aa: CASSLNPPGTVSGNTIYF; CDR3nt: TGCGCCAGCAGCCTAAATCCCCCTGGGACAGTCTCTGGAAACACCATATATTTT
abundance: .; d_gene: .; v_gene: TRBV18; j_gene: TRBJ1-3; CDR3aa: CASSSGLGNTIYF; CDR3nt: TGTGCCAGCTCATCTGGACTGGGAAACACCATATATTTT
abundance: .; d_gene: .; v_gene: TRBV7-8; j_gene: TRBJ1-2; CDR3aa: CASSPNRVQNYGYTF; CDR3nt: TGTGCCAGCAGCCCGAACAGGGTCCAGAACTATGGCTACACCTTC
abundance: .; d_gene: TRBD2; v_gene: TRBV3-1/TRBV3-2; j_gene: TRBJ2-1; CDR3aa: CASSRSRGGNEQFF; CDR3nt: TGTGCCAGCAGCCGTTCACGGGGGGGCAATGAGCAGTTCTTC
abundance: .; d_gene: .; v_gene: TRBV10-2; j_gene: TRBJ2-1; CDR3aa: CASSVQGSSYNEQFF; CDR3nt: TGCGCCAGCAGTGTGCAGGGGAGCTCCTACAATGAGCAGTTCTTC
abundance: .; d_gene: .; v_gene: TRBV11-2; j_gene: TRBJ2-5; CDR3aa: CASSLGYGHETQYF; CDR3nt: TGTGCCAGCAGCTTAGGGTACGGACACGAGACCCAGTACTTC
abundance: .; d_gene: TRBD1; v_gene: TRBV5-1; j_gene: TRBJ2-7; CDR3aa: CASRNGGQDVYEQYF; CDR3nt: TGCGCCAGCAGAAATGGGGGACAGGACGTCTACGAGCAGTACTTC
abundance: .; d_gene: .; v_gene: TRBV21-1; j_gene: TRBJ1-5; CDR3aa: CASSMVERGKPQHF; CDR3nt: TGTGCCAGCAGCATGGTTGAAAGGGGGAAGCCCCAGCATTTT
abundance: .; d_gene: .; v_gene: TRBV30; j_gene: TRBJ2-7; CDR3aa: CAWSVSFVEQYF; CDR3nt: TGTGCCTGGAGTGTATCCTTCGTCGAGCAGTACTTC
abundance: .; d_gene: .; v_gene: TRBV19; j_gene: TRBJ1-6; CDR3aa: CASKEGTSIRSPLHF; CDR3nt: TGTGCCAGTAAGGAGGGGACGTCGATCAGGTCACCCCTCCACTTT
abundance: .; d_gene: .; v_gene: TRBV3-1/TRBV3-2; j_gene: TRBJ1-2; CDR3aa: CASSQIYYGYTF; CDR3nt: TGTGCCAGCAGCCAAATATACTATGGCTACACCTTC
abundance: .; d_gene: TRBD1; v_gene: TRBV6-5; j_gene: TRBJ1-2; CDR3aa: CASSYTSGTGRHYTF; CDR3nt: TGTGCCAGCAGCTATACCTCCGGGACAGGGCGGCACTACACCTTC
abundance: .; d_gene: .; v_gene: TRBV10-2; j_gene: TRBJ1-5; CDR3aa: CASRNLRDQPQHF; CDR3nt: TGCGCCAGCAGGAACCTCAGGGATCAGCCCCAGCATTTT
abundance: .; d_gene: TRBD2; v_gene: TRBV14; j_gene: TRBJ2-5; CDR3aa: CASSLDLAGGPVWEETQYF; CDR3nt: TGTGCCAGCAGCCTAGACCTAGCGGGAGGGCCGGTTTGGGAGGAGACCCAGTACTTC
abundance: .; d_gene: TRBD1; v_gene: TRBV19; j_gene: TRBJ2-7; CDR3aa: CASSWSRGGGEQYF; CDR3nt: TGTGCCAGTAGTTGGAGTCGAGGGGGCGGCGAGCAGTACTTC
abundance: .; d_gene: .; v_gene: TRBV18; j_gene: TRBJ2-5; CDR3aa: CASSPQETQYF; CDR3nt: TGTGCCAGCTCACCCCAGGAGACCCAGTACTTC
abundance: .; d_gene: TRBD1; v_gene: TRBV7-8; j_gene: TRBJ1-6; CDR3aa: CASSSDRGMDSPLHF; CDR3nt: TGTGCCAGCAGCTCCGACAGGGGTATGGATTCACCCCTCCACTTT
abundance: .; d_gene: .; v_gene: TRBV5-6; j_gene: TRBJ1-3; CDR3aa: CASSLQGLNTIYF; CDR3nt: TGTGCCAGCAGCCTACAGGGCTTAAACACCATATATTTT
abundance: .; d_gene: .; v_gene: TRBV7-2; j_gene: TRBJ2-1; CDR3aa: CASSLVRENEQFF; CDR3nt: TGTGCCAGCAGCTTAGTACGAGAGAATGAGCAGTTCTTC
abundance: .; d_gene: TRBD2; v_gene: TRBV29-1; j_gene: TRBJ2-5; CDR3aa: CSVDRAGGQETQYF; CDR3nt: TGCAGCGTTGACCGGGCGGGGGGACAAGAGACCCAGTACTTC
abundance: .; d_gene: TRBD1; v_gene: TRBV18; j_gene: TRBJ1-2; CDR3aa: CASSATGNGYTF; CDR3nt: TGTGCCAGCTCCGCGACAGGGAATGGCTACACCTTC
abundance: .; d_gene: .; v_gene: TRBV5-1; j_gene: TRBJ2-4; CDR3aa: CASSPHGGFEAKNIQYF; CDR3nt: TGCGCCAGCAGCCCCCATGGGGGGTTTGAAGCCAAAAACATTCAGTACTTC
abundance: .; d_gene: .; v_gene: TRBV2; j_gene: TRBJ1-3; CDR3aa: CASTRDRGSGNTIYF; CDR3nt: TGTGCCAGCACCAGAGACCGCGGCTCTGGAAACACCATATATTTT
abundance: .; d_gene: TRBD1; v_gene: TRBV5-4; j_gene: TRBJ2-1; CDR3aa: CASSLRDRYYNEQFF; CDR3nt: TGTGCCAGCAGTCTCAGGGACAGATACTACAATGAGCAGTTCTTC
abundance: .; d_gene: .; v_gene: TRBV9; j_gene: TRBJ1-6; CDR3aa: CASSVGSGGSPLHF; CDR3nt: TGTGCCAGCAGCGTAGGATCGGGGGGTTCACCCCTCCACTTT
abundance: .; d_gene: .; v_gene: TRBV19; j_gene: TRBJ1-3; CDR3aa: CASSIPATAGNTIYF; CDR3nt: TGTGCCAGTAGTATACCGGCAACAGCTGGAAACACCATATATTTT
abundance: .; d_gene: .; v_gene: TRBV18; j_gene: TRBJ1-1; CDR3aa: CASSQQGTGRTEAFF; CDR3nt: TGTGCCAGCTCACAACAGGGTACAGGTCGCACTGAAGCTTTCTTT
abundance: .; d_gene: TRBD1; v_gene: TRBV19; j_gene: TRBJ2-2; CDR3aa: CASSIVGGRGRSGELFF; CDR3nt: TGTGCCAGTAGTATAGTGGGCGGCAGGGGGCGATCCGGGGAGCTGTTTTTT
abundance: once; d_gene: TRBD1; v_gene: TRBV28; j_gene: TRBJ1-5; CDR3aa: CASRPTGNQPQHF; CDR3nt: TGTGCCAGCAGGCCGACAGGGAACCAGCCCCAGCATTTT
abundance: .; d_gene: .; v_gene: TRBV3-1/TRBV3-2; j_gene: TRBJ1-2; CDR3aa: CASSQEPSRPFYGYTF; CDR3nt: TGTGCCAGCAGCCAAGAACCCTCCAGGCCGTTCTATGGCTACACCTTC
abundance: .; d_gene: .; v_gene: TRBV28; j_gene: TRBJ2-7; CDR3aa: CASSSNYEQYF; CDR3nt: TGTGCCAGCAGTTCCAATTACGAGCAGTACTTC
abundance: .; d_gene: .; v_gene: TRBV28; j_gene: TRBJ1-1; CDR3aa: CASRVWATSNTEAFF; CDR3nt: TGTGCCAGCAGAGTGTGGGCCACCTCGAACACTGAAGCTTTCTTT
abundance: .; d_gene: TRBD1; v_gene: TRBV11-2; j_gene: TRBJ2-5; CDR3aa: CASSPTGSSQETQYF; CDR3nt: TGTGCCAGCAGCCCGACAGGGAGTTCACAAGAGACCCAGTACTTC
abundance: few; d_gene: TRBD1; v_gene: TRBV27; j_gene: TRBJ1-5; CDR3aa: CASSDRFSNQPQHF; CDR3nt: TGTGCCAGCTCGGACAGGTTTAGCAATCAGCCCCAGCATTTT
abundance: .; d_gene: .; v_gene: TRBV19; j_gene: TRBJ1-5; CDR3aa: CASSVPTETKNQPQHF; CDR3nt: TGTGCCAGTAGTGTCCCGACAGAGACGAAAAATCAGCCCCAGCATTTT
abundance: .; d_gene: TRBD2; v_gene: TRBV19; j_gene: TRBJ2-1; CDR3aa: CASSRGLAIRGDEQFF; CDR3nt: TGTGCCAGTAGTAGGGGACTAGCTATACGGGGCGATGAGCAGTTCTTC
abundance: .; d_gene: .; v_gene: TRBV11-3; j_gene: TRBJ1-2; CDR3aa: CASSLDGYGYTF; CDR3nt: TGTGCCAGCAGCTTAGACGGTTATGGCTACACCTTC
abundance: .; d_gene: .; v_gene: TRBV10-2; j_gene: TRBJ2-7; CDR3aa: CASIRGLPNYEQYF; CDR3nt: TGCGCCAGCATTAGAGGACTACCTAACTACGAGCAGTACTTC